The present T cell receptor (beta chain) was sequenced within a study of graft-versus-host responses after intestinal transplantation (dated by TCRdb to the early 2020s). About the full investigation: The transplants that recipients received were multivisceral, liver-intestinal, or isolated intestinal. All recipients received anti-thymocyte globulin induction followed by maintenance tacrolimus and steroids for around three years. After intestinal transplantation, graft-versus-host and host-versus-graft alloreactive T cell clones in the graft, circulation and bone marrow were tracked using bulk TCR-beta CDR3 sequencing. To identify alloreactive clones, pre-transplant mixed lymphocyte reaction products were sequenced and then compared with unstimulated pre-transplant donor and recipient T cells. The cohort enrolled about two dozen intestinal transplant recipients including one retransplant, and a few patients lacking pretransplant specimens were excluded. A peak of at least 4% donor T cells among recipient peripheral blood mononuclear cells was the definition used for donor T cell macrochimerism. Samples from a few later patients were sequenced in-house on an Illumina MiSeq with MiXCR processing rather than by the commercial service. Paper-wide results and their limitations: High GvH to HvG T cell clonal ratios were observed in the allografts of patients with donor T cell macrochimerism. GvH clones were detected in recipient bone marrow, and some appeared earlier in ileal mucosa or blood, consistent with an intestinal mucosal origin. The relatively low number and heterogeneity of intestinal transplant patients limited the conclusions. Early after transplant, peak levels of circulating GvH clones were found to be associated with declines in HvG clones.

Blood samples were collected up to 4 times in the first month after transplant and then at least monthly when available. The library was produced with the immunoSEQ multiplex PCR assay. High-throughput TCR-beta CDR3 sequencing of genomic DNA from most patients was performed by Adaptive Biotechnologies. For the original study's pipeline: TCR sequencing data for around 19 patients were retrieved from Adaptive's ImmunoSEQ software; three other patients were processed with MiXCR and VDJtools. Because the origin of CDR3 nucleotide sequences shared between donor and recipient could not be assigned, those sequences were removed. Alloreactive clones required at least 2-fold expansion over unstimulated cells and minimum CFSE-low frequency of 0.002% (template counts) or 0.001% (read counts). Clones were considered mappable if detected in sequenced pre-transplant spleen, lymph node, or MLR CFSE-low populations of the donor or recipient. The cumulative frequency of alloreactive clones was calculated as a percentage of all sequences, weighted by copy number. TCRdb carries this immuneACCESS record with in-frame sequences only. Its versions omit some clonotypes, under half of them owing to an unresolved V gene in the studies checked, with the rest unexplained. The DNA gave D and trimming, while V, J and clone size come from that table. The sample has about 97,000 clones on record, 75% to 95% of them singletons. The ten largest clones represent roughly 15% of the sample.

As for this clone: No antigen is known for it. Within one base of it there is no much larger clone, and no base qualities were kept.

Cut back by 6 bases and 0 bases, the V and J ends lie 12 bases apart. From the cysteine up to the phenylalanine, the CDR3 has a length of 15 residues. Kept here is only the CDR3 DNA, which spans 45 bases and is read in frame from base 1. From a lookup of the germline V gene, CDR1 and CDR2 are SGHRS and YFSETQ. This receptor was identified in a human patient who received an intestinal transplant, so some T cells may come from the graft donor. The material was PBMCs, obtained approximately 420 days after intestinal transplant. Recombination joined TRBV5-1 with TRBJ2-2, with TRBD1 tentatively as D gene (6 bases match). The CDR3: CASNTGTPNTGELFF. The sequenced DNA: TGCGCCAGCAACACAGGGACACCGAACACCGGGGAGCTGTTTTTT.